This T cell receptor (beta chain) was documented in a study of blood T cell repertoires in COVID-19. About the study: In each case, the material was cDNA or gDNA derived from T cells, B-cell-depleted T cells, or PBMCs.

TCRdb's copy holds only in-frame clones and misses some; the assay was immunoSEQ multiplex PCR. The table shows approximately 30,000 clones, with roughly 90% occurring only once. Germline V gene data show CDR1 as LGHNA and CDR2 as YNFKEQ. The CDR3 runs 14 residues. V lost 0 bases and J lost 6, with 8 bases in between. Sequencing input: peripheral blood. The chain employs TRBV4-2 and TRBJ2-2; D uncertain. This sequence originates from a human donor in a cohort sampled during active COVID-19. In DNA form, the CDR3 reads TGTGCCAGCAGCCAAGAGACACTGTCCGGGGAGCTGTTTTTT. It codes for CASSQETLSGELFF.